The clone carrying this T cell receptor (beta chain) appeared many times. As yet, its antigen is unknown. This record belongs to a study of Graves' ophthalmopathy and Graves' hyperthyroidism. The study, taken as a whole, reports: A 13-signature model separated ophthalmopathy from stable hyperthyroidism, just under 90% sensitivity, 75% to 84% specificity.

In germline, CDR1 is SQVTM, CDR2 ANQGSEA. V lost 1 base, J lost 2 bases, and 2 bases stayed unmatched. The length of the CDR3 is 14 residues. RNA served as the template for amplifying TCR beta CDR3 regions. First-round RT-PCR relied on HTBI primers, and a second-round multiplex PCR came next. TCRdb reanalysed the multiplex PCR reads using MiXCR and keeps one entry per CDR3 protein. The profile shows about 500,000 distinct CDR3 sequences, around an eighth of them singletons. The sequence was obtained from a woman aged 30 to 39 with Graves' ophthalmopathy. The chain joins TRBV29-1 to TRBJ2-3, with 8 bases matching TRBD1. Sequenced sample: blood. CDR3 in amino acids: CSVEGTGSTDTQYF. The CDR3 DNA reads as TGCAGCGTTGAAGGGACAGGGTCCACAGATACGCAGTATTTT.